These T cell receptor beta chains were read from a single sample in a study of T cells in localized non-small cell lung cancer. Assay: immunoSEQ multiplex PCR; the TCRdb copy retains only in-frame clones and omits some. The sample has 75,000 to 80,000 clones; 88% are singletons. The source material was peripheral blood, sampled before any cancer treatment. These receptors came from a woman between 35 and 70 years old with stage I squamous cell lung carcinoma. Each CDR3 is given with its conserved first and last residue. The D gene is left open where the match is weak. Some rows have no size entry. The others give once, few or many, or a class for an expanded clone.

TRBV29-1	TRBJ1-1	NA	TRBD1	CSAGQGLNTEAFF	TGCAGCGCAGGACAGGGCTTGAACACTGAAGCTTTCTTT
TRBV2	TRBJ1-1	NA	NA	CASSELASLNTEAFF	TGTGCCAGCAGTGAATTGGCCAGCTTGAACACTGAAGCTTTCTTT
TRBV5-1	TRBJ1-1	NA	TRBD1	CASSFQTRGLGTEAFF	TGCGCCAGCAGTTTCCAAACCAGGGGGCTTGGCACTGAAGCTTTCTTT
TRBV5-5	TRBJ1-3	NA	TRBD1	CASSFGQGPAGNTIYF	TGTGCCAGCAGCTTCGGACAGGGACCAGCTGGAAACACCATATATTTT
TRBV19	TRBJ1-2	NA	NA	CASSPKQENYGYTF	TGTGCCAGTAGTCCAAAACAGGAGAACTATGGCTACACCTTC
TRBV9	TRBJ2-5	NA	NA	CASSVADYQETQYF	TGTGCCAGCAGCGTAGCGGACTACCAAGAGACCCAGTACTTC
TRBV5-1	TRBJ1-1	NA	TRBD1	CASSRRTGAGTEAFF	TGCGCCAGCAGCAGGAGAACAGGGGCGGGTACTGAAGCTTTCTTT
TRBV6-5	TRBJ1-2	NA	NA	CASGGTGNNYGYTF	TGTGCCAGCGGCGGGACGGGAAATAACTATGGCTACACCTTC
TRBV9	TRBJ2-7	NA	NA	CASSLPPSGEQYF	TGTGCCAGCAGCCTCCCTCCATCGGGCGAGCAGTACTTC
TRBV7-9	TRBJ2-7	NA	NA	CASSPRDTLYEQYF	TGTGCCAGCAGCCCCCGGGACACCTTATACGAGCAGTACTTC
TRBV6-1	TRBJ2-3	NA	NA	CASSEGFGTDTQYF	TGTGCCAGCAGTGAAGGGTTTGGCACAGATACGCAGTATTTT
TRBV10-3	TRBJ1-2	NA	NA	CAPWTEPAEYGYTF	TGTGCCCCATGGACCGAGCCCGCCGAATATGGCTACACCTTC
TRBV7-3	TRBJ2-1	few	NA	CASAPGTRNNEQFF	TGTGCCAGCGCTCCCGGGACACGCAACAATGAGCAGTTCTTC
TRBV11-2	TRBJ2-7	NA	TRBD1	CASSPGTGVWEQYF	TGTGCCAGCAGCCCGGGGACAGGGGTATGGGAGCAGTACTTC
TRBV6-5	TRBJ2-7	NA	NA	CASRQESYEQYF	TGTGCCAGCAGGCAGGAGTCATACGAGCAGTACTTC
TRBV4-1	TRBJ2-6	NA	TRBD1	CASSQEKPRDSLSSGANVLTF	TGCGCCAGCAGCCAAGAAAAGCCCCGGGACAGCCTCAGCTCTGGGGCCAACGTCCTGACTTTC
TRBV13	TRBJ1-1	NA	NA	CASKTFGQGPRGTEAFF	TGTGCCAGCAAAACATTTGGCCAGGGGCCTCGGGGCACTGAAGCTTTCTTT
TRBV7-9	TRBJ1-2	NA	NA	CASSLGRGYTF	TGTGCCAGCAGCTTAGGGCGAGGCTACACCTTC
TRBV30	TRBJ2-1	once	TRBD2	CAWSVPPPGGRRLEQFF	TGTGCCTGGAGTGTACCGCCCCCGGGGGGGCGAAGGCTGGAGCAGTTCTTC
TRBV29-1	TRBJ2-2	NA	NA	CSVEGTGTGTGELFF	TGCAGCGTTGAAGGGACGGGGACGGGAACCGGGGAGCTGTTTTTT
TRBV6-5	TRBJ2-7	NA	TRBD2	CASSWGLATYEQYF	TGTGCCAGCAGTTGGGGACTAGCCACCTACGAGCAGTACTTC
TRBV6-5	TRBJ2-3	few	TRBD1	CASSYRRGRDTQYF	TGTGCCAGCAGTTACCGTAGGGGGCGCGATACGCAGTATTTT
TRBV29-1	TRBJ1-4	NA	NA	CSVPATNEKLFF	TGCAGCGTGCCTGCAACTAATGAAAAACTGTTTTTT
TRBV10-3	TRBJ1-1	NA	TRBD1	CAIQGASNTEAFF	TGTGCCATACAGGGGGCCTCTAATACTGAAGCTTTCTTT
TRBV15	TRBJ1-2	NA	NA	CATSRELGGNYGYTF	TGTGCCACCAGCAGAGAGTTGGGGGGGAACTATGGCTACACCTTC
TRBV5-1	TRBJ2-3	NA	NA	CASSLAGYTDTQYF	TGCGCCAGCAGCTTGGCCGGTTACACAGATACGCAGTATTTT
TRBV11-2	TRBJ2-7	NA	NA	CASSSPWGYEQYF	TGTGCCAGCAGCTCCCCATGGGGCTACGAGCAGTACTTC
TRBV5-1	TRBJ2-3	NA	TRBD2	CASSSVPGLAGGNTDTQYF	TGCGCCAGCAGCTCTGTCCCGGGACTAGCGGGGGGCAACACAGATACGCAGTATTTT
TRBV6-5	TRBJ1-5	NA	NA	CASSPGIGNQPQHF	TGTGCCAGCTCCCCTGGGATTGGCAATCAGCCCCAGCATTTT
TRBV29-1	TRBJ1-1	NA	TRBD1	CSVTGVRNTEAFF	TGCAGCGTCACAGGGGTGAGGAACACTGAAGCTTTCTTT
TRBV19	TRBJ1-4	NA	NA	CASKRGGTSDEKLFF	TGTGCCAGTAAAAGGGGCGGGACATCGGATGAAAAACTGTTTTTT
TRBV27	TRBJ2-7	NA	NA	CASSLSASYEQYF	TGTGCCAGCAGTTTATCCGCATCCTACGAGCAGTACTTC
TRBV2	TRBJ1-1	NA	NA	CASSEGRRGTEAFF	TGTGCCAGCAGTGAAGGTAGAAGAGGCACTGAAGCTTTCTTT
TRBV30	TRBJ1-6	NA	NA	CAWTGSYNSPLHF	TGTGCCTGGACTGGCTCCTATAATTCACCCCTCCACTTT
TRBV27	TRBJ2-2	NA	NA	CASSPINTGELFF	TGTGCCAGCAGTCCCATCAACACCGGGGAGCTGTTTTTT
TRBV30	TRBJ1-5	few	TRBD1	CAWSVQILRTGFNQPQHF	TGTGCCTGGAGTGTACAGATCCTAAGGACAGGTTTTAATCAGCCCCAGCATTTT
TRBV9	TRBJ1-2	NA	TRBD1	CASSAQTGGGNYGYTF	TGTGCCAGCAGCGCGCAAACAGGGGGCGGAAACTATGGCTACACCTTC
TRBV6-5	TRBJ1-2	NA	TRBD1	CASSYSSYRGPGYTF	TGTGCCAGCAGTTACTCGAGTTACAGGGGGCCTGGCTACACCTTC
TRBV7-9	TRBJ1-1	NA	TRBD1	CASSLFNRGRGTEAFF	TGTGCCAGCAGCTTGTTCAACAGGGGGCGAGGCACTGAAGCTTTCTTT
TRBV6-1	TRBJ2-7	NA	NA	CASSEVSYEQYF	TGTGCCAGCAGTGAAGTCAGCTACGAGCAGTACTTC
TRBV6-5	TRBJ1-1	NA	NA	CASSYLTANTEAFF	TGTGCCAGCAGTTACTTAACAGCGAACACTGAAGCTTTCTTT
TRBV2	TRBJ2-3	once	TRBD1	CASREAGGDTQYF	TGTGCCAGCAGGGAGGCAGGGGGAGATACGCAGTATTTT